A selection of T cell receptor beta chains follows, all from one sample in a study of T cells in Graves' hyperthyroidism and ophthalmopathy. TCRdb used MiXCR to reprocess the multiplex PCR reads, holding one entry per CDR3 protein. This sample has 250,000 to 300,000 distinct CDR3 sequences, with approximately 18% found just once. Sample: blood. These receptor sequences come from a man aged 45 to 65 with Graves' ophthalmopathy. Each CDR3 is given with its conserved first and last residue. Each record gives: CDR3 length, V gene, J gene, clone size, D gene, CDR3 DNA, CDR3 protein. D genes are given only for firm matches. For some rows the clone size is stated as once, few or many, or as a class when expanded; others skip it.

CDR3 length: 17
V gene: TRBV27
J gene: TRBJ2-6
clone size: few
D gene: TRBD2
CDR3 DNA: TGTGCCAGCAGTACCCGGACTAGCTCAAGTGGGGCCAACGTCCTGACTTTC
CDR3 protein: CASSTRTSSSGANVLTF

CDR3 length: 16
V gene: TRBV27
J gene: TRBJ2-1
clone size: few
D gene: -
CDR3 DNA: TGTGCCAGCAGTACCCACAGGGGGGGGTCCTACAATGAGCAGTTCTTC
CDR3 protein: CASSTHRGGSYNEQFF

CDR3 length: 17
V gene: TRBV13
J gene: TRBJ2-5
clone size: -
D gene: TRBD2
CDR3 DNA: TGTGCCAGCAGCCAACGGACTAGCGGGAGCCCCCAAGAGACCCAGTACTTC
CDR3 protein: CASSQRTSGSPQETQYF

CDR3 length: 13
V gene: TRBV6-1
J gene: TRBJ1-3
clone size: few
D gene: -
CDR3 DNA: TGTGCCAGCGGGGCGTCCCTCCAAAACACCATATATTTT
CDR3 protein: CASGASLQNTIYF

CDR3 length: 17
V gene: TRBV5-1
J gene: TRBJ2-5
clone size: many
D gene: TRBD1
CDR3 DNA: TGCGCCAGCAGCCCCAAAACACCGGGACAGGGGGGAGAGACCCAGTACTTC
CDR3 protein: CASSPKTPGQGGETQYF

CDR3 length: 14
V gene: TRBV2
J gene: TRBJ1-5
clone size: many
D gene: -
CDR3 DNA: TGTGCCAGCGCTCCGGACGGTAGCAATCAGCCCCAGCATTTT
CDR3 protein: CASAPDGSNQPQHF

CDR3 length: 15
V gene: TRBV18
J gene: TRBJ1-5
clone size: few
D gene: -
CDR3 DNA: TGTGCCAGCTCACCAGGATCCCTAGGGAGCCAGCCCCAGCATTTT
CDR3 protein: CASSPGSLGSQPQHF

CDR3 length: 14
V gene: TRBV10-3
J gene: TRBJ2-7
clone size: few
D gene: TRBD1
CDR3 DNA: TGTGCCATCAGTGAGCGACAGGGGGCCTACGAGCAGTACTTC
CDR3 protein: CAISERQGAYEQYF

CDR3 length: 16
V gene: TRBV7-9
J gene: TRBJ2-7
clone size: few
D gene: -
CDR3 DNA: TGTGCCAGCAGCCCCCCCCGTCGTGAGGGCCCGTACGAGCAGTACTTC
CDR3 protein: CASSPPRREGPYEQYF

CDR3 length: 16
V gene: TRBV7-9
J gene: TRBJ1-4
clone size: many
D gene: -
CDR3 DNA: TGTGCCAGCAGCCCCCGGAGTGGGGGCCGAGGTGAAAAACTGTTTTTT
CDR3 protein: CASSPRSGGRGEKLFF

CDR3 length: 15
V gene: TRBV28
J gene: TRBJ2-3
clone size: many
D gene: -
CDR3 DNA: TGTGCCAGCCTTCCCGGTGCGGGACTGGCAGATACGCAGTATTTT
CDR3 protein: CASLPGAGLADTQYF

CDR3 length: 14
V gene: TRBV20-1
J gene: TRBJ2-3
clone size: many
D gene: TRBD2
CDR3 DNA: TGCAGTGCTAGCACCGGGACTAGCGGGTATACGCAGTATTTT
CDR3 protein: CSASTGTSGYTQYF

CDR3 length: 14
V gene: TRBV20-1
J gene: TRBJ2-5
clone size: many
D gene: -
CDR3 DNA: TGCAGTGCTAGAGTAATTGGCGGTTGGGAGACCCAGTACTTC
CDR3 protein: CSARVIGGWETQYF

CDR3 length: 15
V gene: TRBV7-2
J gene: TRBJ2-7
clone size: many
D gene: TRBD1
CDR3 DNA: TGTGCCAGCAGCTCCGGGACAGGGGGCCCCTACGAGCAGTACTTC
CDR3 protein: CASSSGTGGPYEQYF

CDR3 length: 13
V gene: TRBV27
J gene: TRBJ2-4
clone size: -
D gene: -
CDR3 DNA: TGTGCCAGCAGCCAAGATGCTAGCCCTCTCTTAAACTTC
CDR3 protein: CASSQDASPLLNF

CDR3 length: 15
V gene: TRBV27
J gene: TRBJ2-5
clone size: -
D gene: TRBD2
CDR3 DNA: TGTGCCAGCAGTGCCCTGACTAGCCTGGCGGAGACCCAGTACTTC
CDR3 protein: CASSALTSLAETQYF

CDR3 length: 16
V gene: TRBV5-1
J gene: TRBJ2-5
clone size: few
D gene: TRBD1
CDR3 DNA: TGCGCCAGCAGCCCAGGGACAGGGGGCTACCAAGAGACCCAGTACTTC
CDR3 protein: CASSPGTGGYQETQYF

CDR3 length: 15
V gene: TRBV6-1
J gene: TRBJ2-7
clone size: -
D gene: TRBD2
CDR3 DNA: TGTGCCAGCAGCCCTCGGACTAGCGGGAGTAGCGAGCAGTACTTC
CDR3 protein: CASSPRTSGSSEQYF